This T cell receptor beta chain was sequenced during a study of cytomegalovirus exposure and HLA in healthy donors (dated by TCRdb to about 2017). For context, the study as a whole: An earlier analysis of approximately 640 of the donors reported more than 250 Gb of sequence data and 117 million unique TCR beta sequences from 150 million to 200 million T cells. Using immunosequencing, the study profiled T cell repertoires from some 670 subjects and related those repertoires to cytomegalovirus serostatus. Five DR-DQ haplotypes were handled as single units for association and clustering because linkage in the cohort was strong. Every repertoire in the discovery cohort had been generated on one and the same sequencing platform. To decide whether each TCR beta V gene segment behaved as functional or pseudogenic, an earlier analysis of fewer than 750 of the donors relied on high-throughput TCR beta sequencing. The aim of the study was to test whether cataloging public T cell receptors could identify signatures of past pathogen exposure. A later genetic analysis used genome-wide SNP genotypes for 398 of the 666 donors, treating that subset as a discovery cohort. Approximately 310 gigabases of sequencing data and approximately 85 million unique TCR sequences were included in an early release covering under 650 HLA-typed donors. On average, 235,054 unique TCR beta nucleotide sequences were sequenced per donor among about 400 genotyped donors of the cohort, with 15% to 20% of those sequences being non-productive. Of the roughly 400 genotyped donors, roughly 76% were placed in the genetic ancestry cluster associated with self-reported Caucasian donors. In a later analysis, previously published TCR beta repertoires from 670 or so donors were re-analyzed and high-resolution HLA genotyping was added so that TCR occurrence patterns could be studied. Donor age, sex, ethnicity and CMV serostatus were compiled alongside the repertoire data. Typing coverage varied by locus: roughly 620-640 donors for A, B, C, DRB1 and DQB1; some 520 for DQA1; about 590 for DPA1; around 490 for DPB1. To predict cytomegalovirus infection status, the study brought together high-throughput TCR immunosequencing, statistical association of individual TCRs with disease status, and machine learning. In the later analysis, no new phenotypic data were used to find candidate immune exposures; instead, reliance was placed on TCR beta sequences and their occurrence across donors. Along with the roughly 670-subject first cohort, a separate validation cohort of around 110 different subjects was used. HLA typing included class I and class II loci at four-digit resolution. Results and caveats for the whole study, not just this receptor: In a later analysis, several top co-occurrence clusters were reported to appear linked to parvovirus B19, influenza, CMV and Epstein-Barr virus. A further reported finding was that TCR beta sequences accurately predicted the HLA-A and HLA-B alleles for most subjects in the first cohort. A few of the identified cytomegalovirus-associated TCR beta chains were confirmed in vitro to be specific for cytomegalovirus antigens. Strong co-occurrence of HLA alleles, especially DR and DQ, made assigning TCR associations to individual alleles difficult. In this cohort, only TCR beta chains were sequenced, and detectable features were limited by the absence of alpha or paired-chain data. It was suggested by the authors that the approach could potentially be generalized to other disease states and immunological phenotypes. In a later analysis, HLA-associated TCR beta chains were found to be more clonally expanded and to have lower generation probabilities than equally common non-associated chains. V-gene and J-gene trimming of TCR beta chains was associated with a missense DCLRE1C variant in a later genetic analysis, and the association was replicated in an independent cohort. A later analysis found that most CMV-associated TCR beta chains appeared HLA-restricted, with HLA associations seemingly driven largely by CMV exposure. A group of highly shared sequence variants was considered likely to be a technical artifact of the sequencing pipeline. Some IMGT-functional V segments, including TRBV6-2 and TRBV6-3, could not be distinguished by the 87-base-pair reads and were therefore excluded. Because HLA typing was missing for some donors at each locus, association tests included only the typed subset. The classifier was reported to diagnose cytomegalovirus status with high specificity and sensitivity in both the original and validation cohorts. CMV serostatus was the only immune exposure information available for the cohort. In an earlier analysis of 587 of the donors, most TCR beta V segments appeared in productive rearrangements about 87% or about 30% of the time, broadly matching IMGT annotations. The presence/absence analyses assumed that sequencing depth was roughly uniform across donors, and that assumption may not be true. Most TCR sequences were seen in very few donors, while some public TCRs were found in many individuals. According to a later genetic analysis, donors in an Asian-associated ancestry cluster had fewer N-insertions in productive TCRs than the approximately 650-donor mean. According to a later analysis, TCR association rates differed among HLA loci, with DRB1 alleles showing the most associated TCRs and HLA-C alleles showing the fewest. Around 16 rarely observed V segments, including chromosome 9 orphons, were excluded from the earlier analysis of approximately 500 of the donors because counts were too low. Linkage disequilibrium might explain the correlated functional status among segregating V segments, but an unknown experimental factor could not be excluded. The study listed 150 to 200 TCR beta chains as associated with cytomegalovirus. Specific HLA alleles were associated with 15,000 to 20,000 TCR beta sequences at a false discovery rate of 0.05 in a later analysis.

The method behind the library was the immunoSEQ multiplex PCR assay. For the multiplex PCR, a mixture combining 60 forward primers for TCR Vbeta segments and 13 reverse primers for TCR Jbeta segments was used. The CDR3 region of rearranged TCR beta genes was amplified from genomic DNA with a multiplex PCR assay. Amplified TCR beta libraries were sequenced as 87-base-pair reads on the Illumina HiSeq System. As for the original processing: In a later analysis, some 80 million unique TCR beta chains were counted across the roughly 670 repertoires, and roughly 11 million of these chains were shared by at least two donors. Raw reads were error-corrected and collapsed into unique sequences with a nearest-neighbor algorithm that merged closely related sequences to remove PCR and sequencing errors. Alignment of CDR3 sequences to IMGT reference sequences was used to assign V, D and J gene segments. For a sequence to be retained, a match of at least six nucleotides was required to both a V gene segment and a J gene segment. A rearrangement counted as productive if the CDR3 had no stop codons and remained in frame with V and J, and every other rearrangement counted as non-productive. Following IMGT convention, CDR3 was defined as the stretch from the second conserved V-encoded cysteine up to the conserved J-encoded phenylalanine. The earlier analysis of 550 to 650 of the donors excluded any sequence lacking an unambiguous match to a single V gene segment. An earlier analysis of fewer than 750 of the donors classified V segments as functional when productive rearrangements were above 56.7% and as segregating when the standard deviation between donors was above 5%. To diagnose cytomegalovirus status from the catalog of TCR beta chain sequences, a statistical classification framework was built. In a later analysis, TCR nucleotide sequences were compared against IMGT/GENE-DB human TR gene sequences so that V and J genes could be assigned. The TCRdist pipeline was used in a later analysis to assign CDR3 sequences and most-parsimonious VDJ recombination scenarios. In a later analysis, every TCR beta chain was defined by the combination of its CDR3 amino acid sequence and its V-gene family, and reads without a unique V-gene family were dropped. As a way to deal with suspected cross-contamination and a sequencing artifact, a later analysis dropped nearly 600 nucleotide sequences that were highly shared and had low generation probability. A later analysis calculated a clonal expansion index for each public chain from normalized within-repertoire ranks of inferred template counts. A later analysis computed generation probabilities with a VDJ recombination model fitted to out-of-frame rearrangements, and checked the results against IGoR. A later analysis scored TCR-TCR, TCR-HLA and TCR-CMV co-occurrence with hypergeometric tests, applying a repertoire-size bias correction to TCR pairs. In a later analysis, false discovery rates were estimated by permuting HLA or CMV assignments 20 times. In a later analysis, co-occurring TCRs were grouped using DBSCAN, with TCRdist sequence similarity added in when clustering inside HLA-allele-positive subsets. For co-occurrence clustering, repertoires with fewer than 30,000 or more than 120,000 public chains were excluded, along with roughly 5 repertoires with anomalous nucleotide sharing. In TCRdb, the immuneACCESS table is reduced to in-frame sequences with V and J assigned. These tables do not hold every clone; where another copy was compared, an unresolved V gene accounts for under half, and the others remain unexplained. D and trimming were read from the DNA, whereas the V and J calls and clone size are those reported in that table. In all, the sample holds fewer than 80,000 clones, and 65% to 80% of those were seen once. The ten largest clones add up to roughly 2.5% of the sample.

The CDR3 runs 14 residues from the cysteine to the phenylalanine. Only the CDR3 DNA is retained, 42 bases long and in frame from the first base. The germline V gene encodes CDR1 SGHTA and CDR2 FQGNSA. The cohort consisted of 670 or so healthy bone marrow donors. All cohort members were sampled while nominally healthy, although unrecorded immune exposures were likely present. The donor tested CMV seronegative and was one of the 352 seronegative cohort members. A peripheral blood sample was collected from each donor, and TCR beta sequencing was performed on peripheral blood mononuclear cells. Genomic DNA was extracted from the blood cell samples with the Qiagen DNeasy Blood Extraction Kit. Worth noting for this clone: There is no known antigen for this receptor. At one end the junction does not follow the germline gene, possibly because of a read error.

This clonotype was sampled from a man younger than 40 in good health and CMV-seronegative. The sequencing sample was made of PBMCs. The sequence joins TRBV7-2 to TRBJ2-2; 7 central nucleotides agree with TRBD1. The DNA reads TGTGCCAGCACCTTAGGGGGCGCTACCGGGGAGCTGTTTTTT. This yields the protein CASTLGGATGELFF.